The sequence of this T cell receptor (beta chain) was determined in a study of blood T cell repertoires in COVID-19. Sequencing was performed with immunoSEQ multiplex PCR; in TCRdb, only in-frame clones are kept and a portion is missing. In the table there are 170,000 or so clones, approximately 88% of which are singletons. This clonotype originated in a woman between 55 and 75 years old with acute or convalescent COVID-19. Material: peripheral blood.

This chain's CDR3 is CASSFHGTEAFF. CDR3 DNA: TGTGCCAGCAGCTTTCACGGCACTGAAGCTTTCTTT. The chain couples TRBV7-8 to TRBJ1-1; D is unclear. This CDR3 has 12 amino acids. Germline-derived CDR1 and CDR2 are SGHVS and FQNEAQ. V was pared by 3 bases and J by 4 bases, with 6 bases between.